This TCR beta chain was documented in a study of blood T cell repertoires in COVID-19. Authors' analysis steps: Cell counts per sample came from amplifying reference gene primers. Assay used: immunoSEQ multiplex PCR; TCRdb lists only in-frame clones, some missing. Clonal size and the V and J genes are those of that table, whereas D and trimming came from the DNA. The data hold 430,000 or so clones, with more than 70% observed a single time. Participant ages covered about 18 to 95 years across about 22 US areas. The V gene lost 1 base and the J gene lost 6 bases, with 13 bases spanning the gap. This CDR3 has 14 amino acids. Germline V gene sequence: CDR1 SGHDN, CDR2 FVKESK.

The genes are TRBV14 and TRBJ2-7; D call uncertain. This sequence originates from a woman in her late teens or twenties who had been exposed to COVID-19. The material sequenced was PBMCs or T cells enriched from blood (not recorded which). This CDR3 reads CASSQVMRNGEQYF. Here the CDR3 DNA reads TGTGCCAGCAGCCAAGTAATGAGGAACGGCGAGCAGTACTTC.